These 13 T cell receptor beta chains share one sample of origin, sequenced in a study of human T cells and chemical hapten exposure. Regarding time point: patch test 1, 2 weeks after DPC sensitization. Described treatment: therapeutic diphenylcyclopropenone sensitization with weekly scalp DPC. MiXCR, run by TCRdb on the RACE reads, gives a single entry per CDR3 protein. The sample lists 150,000 to 200,000 distinct CDR3 sequences, about 14% occurring once. The sequenced sample was whole blood, obtained in connection with sensitization to the hapten diphenylcyclopropenone (DPC). The receptors were gathered from a woman aged 25 to 39 with alopecia areata. Some clones in this sample may be carry-over from other donors' samples.

Only a few counts were recorded for this clonotype. This chain connects TRBV10-2 to TRBJ1-5; perhaps TRBD1 as D (5 bases). The V gene lost 2 bases and the J gene lost 6 bases, with 11 bases spanning the gap. The CDR3 runs to 14 residues. Germline V gives CDR1 WSHSY, CDR2 SAAADI. The CDR3: CASSEGGYGQPQHF. The CDR3 region has the DNA TGCGCCAGCAGTGAGGGGGGGTATGGTCAGCCCCAGCATTTT.

The rearrangement uses TRBV3-1 and TRBJ1-2, with TRBD1 as a possible D gene (5 bases). The V and J ends lost 2 bases and 7 bases respectively, with 11 bases between them. This CDR3 is 13 amino acids long. The germline CDR1 and CDR2 sequences are LGHDT and YNNKEL (reference sequence). CDR3 sequence: CASSQRDPFGYTF. CDR3 nucleotide sequence: TGTGCCAGCAGCCAACGGGACCCTTTTGGCTACACCTTC.

The chain recombines TRBV7-3 with TRBJ2-6; maybe TRBD1 (5 bases). This CDR3 is 18 amino acids long. Trimming stripped 0 bases from V and 0 bases from J, with 12 bases between. Germline V gene data show CDR1 as SGHTA and CDR2 as FQGTGA. Written as DNA, the CDR3 is TGTGCCAGCAGCTTAACCGCAGGGCGGATCTCTGGGGCCAACGTCCTGACTTTC. Translating it yields CASSLTAGRISGANVLTF.

This clonotype was observed a few times. The chain employs TRBV2 and TRBJ1-1; a possible D gene is TRBD1 (6 bases). CDR1 and CDR2 (germline): SNHLY, FYNNEI. The CDR3 length is 16 residues. Trimming stripped 10 bases from V and 0 bases from J, with 21 bases between. This CDR3 is CATKPGAGGLNTEAFF. Written as DNA, the CDR3 is TGTGCCACAAAGCCAGGGGCGGGGGGTCTGAACACTGAAGCTTTCTTT.

This clonotype was counted many times. The rearrangement uses TRBV28 and TRBJ2-5, with D unresolved. This CDR3 has 11 residues. V lost 6 bases and J lost 1, with 3 bases in between. CDR1 MDHEN and CDR2 SYDVKM come from the germline V gene. CDR3 region: CASSFQETQYF. DNA for the CDR3: TGTGCCAGCAGCTTCCAAGAGACCCAGTACTTC. The full variable domain, in which reference TRBV28 and TRBJ2-5 provide the parts outside the CDR3, is DVKVTQSSRYLVKRTGEKVFLECVQDMDHENMFWYRQDPGLGLRLIYFSYDVKMKEKGDIPEGYSVSREKKERFSLILESASTNQTSMYLCASSFQETQYFGPGTRLLVL.

The chain couples TRBV11-2 to TRBJ2-7; D possibly corresponds to TRBD1 (5 bases). Germline V gives CDR1 SGHAT, CDR2 FQNNGV. CDR3 length: 13 residues. Trimming left V 3 bases short and J 6 bases short, with 12 bases between. Here the CDR3 DNA reads TGTGCCAGCAGCTTCCTACAGGCGTCCGAGCAGTACTTC. Translated, it gives CASSFLQASEQYF.

The DNA of the CDR3 is TGTGCCAGCAGTTGGTTTACTAGATCGGGCGAGCAGTACTTC. This gives the protein CASSWFTRSGEQYF. This chain connects TRBV12-3 or TRBV12-4 to TRBJ2-7, with D possibly matching TRBD2 (5 bases). Trimming took 4 bases from V and 6 from J, leaving 16 bases between them. The CDR3 loop spans 14 amino acids.

This clonotype was detected once. The chain joins TRBV15 to TRBJ2-7, with 10 nucleotides matching TRBD1. J was trimmed by 2 bases and V by 4 bases; bases with no gene match: 5. CDR3 length equals 15 residues. Germline V gene lookup returns CDR1 LNHNV and CDR2 YYDKDF (reference sequence). CDR3 in DNA: TGTGCCACCAGCAATGGGACAGGGGTTACCTACGAGCAGTACTTC. Its protein product is CATSNGTGVTYEQYF.

Only a few counts were recorded for this clonotype. The V call is TRBV7-3, the J call TRBJ2-1; D tentatively reads TRBD1 or TRBD2 (5 bases each). Germline-derived CDR1 and CDR2 are SGHTA and FQGTGA. This CDR3 has 14 residues. Trimming stripped 2 bases from V and 12 bases from J, with 17 bases between. CDR3 residues: CASSLSPEGRGQFF. DNA of the CDR3: TGTGCCAGCAGCTTATCGCCCGAGGGACGCGGGCAGTTCTTC. The full variable domain, completed using reference TRBV7-3 and TRBJ2-1, is GAGVSQTPSNKVTEKGKYVELRCDPISGHTALYWYRQSLGQGPEFLIYFQGTGAADDSGLPNDRFFAVRPEGSVSTLKIQRTERGDSAVYLCASSLSPEGRGQFFGPGTRLTVL.

The chain has TRBV7-2 and TRBJ2-3; 9 bases map to TRBD2. V shed 6 bases, J shed 3 bases, and the junction held 4 bases outside the gene matches. The CDR3 has 14 residues. Germline V gene lookup returns CDR1 SGHTA and CDR2 FQGNSA. CDR3 nucleotide sequence: TGTGCCAGCAGTATAGGACTAGCGACAGATACGCAGTATTTT. It codes for CASSIGLATDTQYF. Using reference TRBV7-2 and TRBJ2-3 for the parts outside the CDR3, the full variable domain is GAGVSQSPSNKVTEKGKDVELRCDPISGHTALYWYRQSLGQGLEFLIYFQGNSAPDKSGLPSDRFSAERTGGSVSTLTIQRTQQEDSAVYLCASSIGLATDTQYFGPGTRLTVL.

This clonotype was detected a few times. This sequence joins TRBV7-2 and TRBJ1-2, with 9 bases lining up with TRBD1. Trimming cost V 1 base and J 8 bases; bases outside gene matches: 5. The CDR3 consists of 14 residues. Germline loops: CDR1 SGHTA, CDR2 FQGNSA. The CDR3 sequence: CASSLGGQGYGYTF. CDR3 DNA sequence: TGTGCCAGCAGCTTAGGGGGACAGGGATACGGCTACACCTTC. Filled out from reference TRBV7-2 and TRBJ1-2, the complete variable domain reads GAGVSQSPSNKVTEKGKDVELRCDPISGHTALYWYRQSLGQGLEFLIYFQGNSAPDKSGLPSDRFSAERTGGSVSTLTIQRTQQEDSAVYLCASSLGGQGYGYTFGSGTRLTVV.

This chain joins TRBV12-3 or TRBV12-4 and TRBJ2-3, with TRBD2 matching 9 bases. This CDR3 is built from 15 residues. The ends lost 7 bases at V and 5 bases at J; junction bases unmatched: 10. CDR3 DNA sequence: TGTGCCAGCAAGTCAGGTAGCGGGGGTGGAGATACGCAGTATTTT. This codes for CASKSGSGGGDTQYF.

In this sample, this clonotype turned up a few times. The J gene is TRBJ1-5, the V gene TRBV19; TRBD1 matches at 10 bases. CDR1 is LNHDA, CDR2 SQIVND, per germline (reference sequence). This CDR3 spans 14 amino acids. The ends lost 3 bases at V and 7 bases at J; junction bases unmatched: 3. The CDR3 sequence: CASSIDRGRQPQHF. Written as DNA, the CDR3 is TGTGCCAGTAGTATCGACAGGGGGCGCCAGCCCCAGCATTTT.